This T cell receptor (beta chain) emerged from a study of T-cell reconstitution after alpha-beta-depleted transplantation in children. Whole-study results and caveats: About two months after transplant, alpha-beta T cells reportedly came from several hundred expanded graft clones.

Unique molecular identifiers were incorporated during preparation of the TCRbeta library. TCRdb processed the PCR reads anew with MiXCR; each CDR3 protein has one entry. Here the sample spans around 500,000 distinct CDR3 sequences, 23% being singletons. In regard to this clonotype: The antigen is not known.

Trimming stripped 10 bases from V and 4 bases from J, with 24 bases between. Germline CDR1 reads MNHEY; CDR2 reads SMNVEV (reference sequence). The CDR3 totals 16 residues. The genes are TRBV27 and TRBJ2-3, with D possibly TRBD2 on 6 matching bases. The TCR originated in a boy younger than two who had a stem cell transplant for acute myeloid leukemia, so the T cells may come from the graft donor. The sequenced sample was PBMCs, mostly from graft donor cells, obtained 360 days after TCRalphabeta/CD19-depleted stem cell transplant. This chain's CDR3 is CAIGRRPGSVADTQYF. The CDR3 DNA follows: TGTGCCATCGGGAGACGTCCAGGGTCTGTCGCAGATACGCAGTATTTT.